Following are 20 T cell receptor beta chains from one sample sequenced in a study of blood T cell repertoires in COVID-19. Method: immunoSEQ multiplex PCR; TCRdb's copy keeps in-frame clones and lacks some. In the table there are 200,000 to 250,000 clones, around 82% of which are singletons. Sequencing was carried out using peripheral blood. All receptors come from a woman in her 70s with acute or convalescent COVID-19.

In its sample, this clone was seen once. The rearrangement uses TRBV13 and TRBJ1-1; 7 bases are shared with TRBD1. Germline CDR1 and CDR2: PRHDT and FYEKMQ (reference sequence). The CDR3 length is 13 residues. Unmatched junction bases numbered 6, after V lost 6 bases and J lost 5 bases. Here the CDR3 reads CASRFSGGTEAFF. CDR3 bases: TGTGCCAGCAGATTCTCAGGGGGTACTGAAGCTTTCTTT.

V is TRBV6-1 and J is TRBJ1-2, with 10 bases fitting TRBD1. The CDR3 consists of 17 residues. V lost 2 bases, J lost 7 bases, and 13 bases stayed unmatched. Per germline, CDR1 MNHNS and CDR2 SASEGT. The CDR3 sequence is CASSESRARQGARGYTF. The DNA for the CDR3 is TGTGCCAGCAGTGAAAGTCGGGCGCGACAGGGGGCTCGTGGCTACACCTTC.

The chain recombines TRBV5-1 with TRBJ2-1, with D possibly matching TRBD2 (6 bases). Deletions cut 2 bases from V and 0 bases from J, with 21 bases between. The CDR3 is made up of 19 amino acids. Germline V gene sequence: CDR1 SGHRS, CDR2 YFSETQ. This chain's CDR3 is CASSLSSPTDYFSYNEQFF. In DNA form, the CDR3 reads TGCGCCAGCAGCTTATCCTCGCCGACGGACTATTTCTCCTACAATGAGCAGTTCTTC.

The chain has TRBV18 and TRBJ2-1; perhaps TRBD2 as D (5 bases). This CDR3 has 12 amino acids. CDR1 is KGHSH, CDR2 LQKENI, per germline. V was shortened by 1 base and J by 8 bases, with 6 bases between the two germline ends. As DNA, the CDR3 is TGTGCCAGCTCACCACTTAGCGATGAGCAGTTCTTC. The encoded protein is CASSPLSDEQFF.

This clone came up once. J is TRBJ2-2 and V is TRBV7-2; 10 bases are a match to TRBD2. Looked up from germline, CDR1 is SGHTA and CDR2 is FQGNSA. CDR3 length equals 15 residues. V dropped 5 bases and J dropped 6; count of bases not matched to a gene: 6. In nucleotides, the CDR3 is TGTGCCAGCAGCCCTGGGACTAGCGTAGCCGGGGAGCTGTTTTTT. Encoded protein: CASSPGTSVAGELFF.

The chain is built from TRBV29-1 and TRBJ2-7, with a weak D call TRBD2 (8 bases). The germline V gene has CDR1 SQVTM and CDR2 ANQGSEA. This CDR3 region has 14 residues. V was pared by 4 bases and J by 2 bases, with 15 bases between. In nucleotides, the CDR3 is TGCAGCGTTGTAGCGGGACAGAGAACCTACGAGCAGTACTTC. Amino acids: CSVVAGQRTYEQYF.

The gene calls are TRBV4-1 and TRBJ1-1; TRBD1 matches at 7 bases. With 4 bases clipped from V and 2 bases from J, the junction kept 4 bases outside the gene matches. Per the germline V gene, CDR1 is MGHRA and CDR2 is YSYEKL. This CDR3 is 14 amino acids long. CDR3 bases: TGCGCCAGCAGCCCTGCAGGGGGTAACACTGAAGCTTTCTTT. It yields the protein CASSPAGGNTEAFF.

The chain employs TRBV10-3 and TRBJ1-2; tentatively, D is TRBD1 (6 bases). V was trimmed by 6 bases and J by 7 bases, leaving 18 bases between them. This CDR3 contains 14 residues. From germline, CDR1 is ENHRY and CDR2 SYGVKD. DNA of the CDR3: TGTGCCATCAGGTATACAGGGAATGGGTCTGGCTACACCTTC. Translated, it gives CAIRYTGNGSGYTF.

The chain employs TRBV28 and TRBJ1-6; a possible D gene is TRBD1 (5 bases). The length of the CDR3 is 15 residues. V shed 5 bases and J shed 10 bases, with 18 bases lying between them. Germline CDR1 reads MDHEN; CDR2 reads SYDVKM. CDR3 in amino acids: CASSTAGKTRSPLHF. The CDR3 DNA reads TGTGCCAGCAGTACCGCAGGGAAAACGCGCTCACCCCTCCACTTT.

Only a few counts were recorded for this clone. The J gene is TRBJ2-3, the V gene TRBV27; 8 nucleotides agree with TRBD1. CDR1 MNHEY and CDR2 SMNVEV come from the germline V gene (reference sequence). Losses at the gene ends were 6 bases for V and 2 bases for J; bases not matched to a gene: 7. CDR3 size: 15 residues. This chain's CDR3 is CASSRQGIPTDTQYF. CDR3 bases: TGTGCCAGCAGCCGACAGGGGATTCCCACAGATACGCAGTATTTT.

The chain is built from TRBV9 and TRBJ2-3, with D perhaps matching TRBD2 (6 bases). Germline-derived CDR1 and CDR2 are SGDLS and YYNGEE. The CDR3 length is 14 residues. Trimming left V 6 bases short and J 0 bases short, with 11 bases between. The CDR3 DNA sequence: TGTGCCAGCACCCGGGACTTGAGCACAGATACGCAGTATTTT. Its translation: CASTRDLSTDTQYF. The variable domain in full, with the rest retrieved from reference TRBV9 and TRBJ2-3, is DSGVTQTPKHLITATGQRVTLRCSPRSGDLSVYWYQQSLDQGLQFLIQYYNGEERAKGNILERFSAQQFPDLHSELNLSSLELGDSALYFCASTRDLSTDTQYFGPGTRLTVL.

The V call is TRBV18, the J call TRBJ2-7; 11 bases fit TRBD2. CDR1 is KGHSH, CDR2 LQKENI, per germline. V was clipped by 3 bases and J by 5 bases; unmatched bases: 3. CDR3 length: 14 residues. CDR3 in DNA: TGTGCCAGCTCACCCTCTAGCGGGAGGCACGAGCAGTACTTC. Protein product: CASSPSSGRHEQYF. Filled out from reference TRBV18 and TRBJ2-7, the complete variable domain reads NAGVMQNPRHLVRRRGQEARLRCSPMKGHSHVYWYRQLPEEGLKFMVYLQKENIIDESGMPKERFSAEFPKEGPSILRIQQVVRGDSAAYFCASSPSSGRHEQYFGPGTRLTVT.

The chain employs TRBV28 and TRBJ1-1; TRBD1 might be the D (5 bases). The CDR3 sequence is 13 residues long. V was clipped by 5 bases and J by 5 bases, with 12 bases between them. Germline V gives CDR1 MDHEN, CDR2 SYDVKM. The CDR3 nucleotides read TGTGCCAGCAGTACTCCAGGGCGTACTGAAGCTTTCTTT. This translates into CASSTPGRTEAFF.

The J gene is TRBJ1-5, the V gene TRBV19, with TRBD1 as a possible D gene (5 bases). Germline loops: CDR1 LNHDA, CDR2 SQIVND (reference sequence). The V end was cut by 1 base, the J end by 0 bases, with 10 bases between. The CDR3 extends over 16 amino acids. The CDR3 is CASSIGQPDSNQPQHF. As DNA, the CDR3 is TGTGCCAGTAGTATAGGACAGCCGGATAGCAATCAGCCCCAGCATTTT. Combining the CDR3 with reference TRBV19 and TRBJ1-5 gives the whole variable domain DGGITQSPKYLFRKEGQNVTLSCEQNLNHDAMYWYRQDPGQGLRLIYYSQIVNDFQKGDIAEGYSVSREKKESFPLTVTSAQKNPTAFYLCASSIGQPDSNQPQHFGDGTRLSIL.

The J gene is TRBJ2-5, the V gene TRBV4-2, with 10 bases identical to TRBD1. The CDR3 consists of 17 residues. V shed 3 bases and J 5 bases; nucleotides not matched to a gene: 12. CDR1 and CDR2 from the germline V gene are LGHNA and YNFKEQ. For the CDR3, the DNA is TGTGCCAGCAGCCACCAGGCTTCCGGGACAGGGGCTGAGACCCAGTACTTC. This codes for CASSHQASGTGAETQYF.

A few counts support this clone. The gene calls are TRBV21-1 and TRBJ1-1; the table calls TRBD1, which could not be checked here. TRBV21-1 is tagged as a pseudogene. The CDR3 has 17 amino acids. The CDR3 protein is CASAPRTGDGSGTEAFF. The CDR3 DNA sequence: TGTGCCAGCGCCCCAAGGACAGGGGATGGGTCTGGGACTGAAGCTTTCTTT.

V and J are TRBV7-2 and TRBJ2-2; 8 bases map to TRBD2. V shed 5 bases and J 4 bases; nucleotides not matched to a gene: 6. This CDR3 contains 15 residues. The germline gives CDR1 SGHTA, CDR2 FQGNSA. CDR3 DNA: TGTGCCAGCAGCACCGCGGGAGGCCTCACCGGGGAGCTGTTTTTT. Its protein product is CASSTAGGLTGELFF. Drawing the rest from reference TRBV7-2 and TRBJ2-2, the complete variable domain is GAGVSQSPSNKVTEKGKDVELRCDPISGHTALYWYRQSLGQGLEFLIYFQGNSAPDKSGLPSDRFSAERTGGSVSTLTIQRTQQEDSAVYLCASSTAGGLTGELFFGEGSRLTVL.

The J gene is TRBJ1-2, the V gene TRBV18; 7 nucleotides agree with TRBD1. This CDR3 spans 14 amino acids. V was clipped by 3 bases and J by 5 bases; unmatched bases: 6. Per germline, CDR1 KGHSH and CDR2 LQKENI. CDR3 nucleotide sequence: TGTGCCAGCTCACCCGGGACAGAAACTTATGGCTACACCTTC. The encoded protein is CASSPGTETYGYTF.

The chain is built from TRBV18 and TRBJ2-1; 7 bases match TRBD2. This CDR3 is 15 amino acids long. V dropped 4 bases and J dropped 1; count of bases not matched to a gene: 4. CDR1 and CDR2 from the germline V gene are KGHSH and LQKENI. The CDR3 region has the DNA TGTGCCAGCTCACGGGAGGGGAATTCCTACAATGAGCAGTTCTTC. This codes for CASSREGNSYNEQFF.

V usage is TRBV5-6 and J usage is TRBJ2-4; D is perhaps TRBD1 (6 bases). This CDR3 comprises 18 residues. The ends were cut back, 1 base at V and 0 bases at J, with 17 bases in the middle. CDR1 and CDR2 (germline): SGHDT, YYEEEE. CDR3 DNA sequence: TGTGCCAGCAGCTTGCCCCCAGGGGCAACTTTAGCCAAAAACATTCAGTACTTC. This codes for CASSLPPGATLAKNIQYF.